This T cell receptor (beta chain) originates from a study of T cell repertoires in ileal Crohn's disease. Produced via immunoSEQ multiplex PCR; TCRdb's table is partial and in-frame only. Of thousands of clones detected, around four fifths appear once; the ten largest clones hold roughly 29%. Noted time point: proximal margin of the surgical specimen (macroscopically non-inflamed). Germline CDR1 is MNHNS and CDR2 is SASEGT. The CDR3 length is 12 residues. Between the trimmed V and J ends, which lost 8 bases and 0 bases, there was a span of 5 bases. This chain links TRBV6-1 with TRBJ1-3, with D unresolved. The receptor comes from an adult with Crohn's disease. The sequencing input was ileal tissue. The DNA for the CDR3 is TGTGCCAGCGTCAGCTCTGGAAACACCATATATTTT. Translating gives CASVSSGNTIYF.